One sample yielded the 32 T cell receptor beta chains listed below, sequenced in a study of blood T cell repertoires in COVID-19. Profiled with immunoSEQ multiplex PCR; TCRdb holds only in-frame clones, not every one. The repertoire consists of under 150,000 clones, with roughly 79% occurring once and the leading ten covering over 8.5%. Sequencing was done on a sample of peripheral blood. The receptor source for this set is a man over 45 with active or convalescent COVID-19.

This CDR3 is CASSYHVGQGVTEAFF. CDR3 nucleotide sequence: TGTGCCAGCAGTTACCATGTCGGACAGGGTGTGACTGAAGCTTTCTTT. The chain has TRBV6-5 and TRBJ1-1, with 8 bases that match TRBD1. CDR3 length: 16 amino acids. V was clipped by 2 bases and J by 5 bases; unmatched bases: 10. Germline-derived CDR1 and CDR2 are MNHEY and SVGAGI.

This clone was observed at least ten times. The chain combines TRBV4-1 with TRBJ2-3; D gene uncertain. This CDR3 spans 17 amino acids. From germline, CDR1 is MGHRA and CDR2 YSYEKL. The V end lost 0 bases, the J end lost 5 bases, and 18 bases lay between the germline ends. The CDR3 coding sequence is TGCGCCAGCAGCCAAGATGAGGCGAAGGCTCTTGGAGATACGCAGTATTTT. Protein product: CASSQDEAKALGDTQYF.

V is TRBV6-5 and J is TRBJ1-1, with no clear D. Trimming removed 5 bases at V and 0 bases at J, with 13 bases between. CDR1 is MNHEY, CDR2 SVGAGI, per germline. The CDR3 loop spans 15 amino acids. The DNA of the CDR3 is TGTGCCAGCAGTCCCCCGGCGGGTATGAACACTGAAGCTTTCTTT. It translates to CASSPPAGMNTEAFF.

This chain links TRBV24-1 with TRBJ2-1; 7 bases are a match to TRBD1. CDR1 and CDR2 (germline): KGHDR, SFDVKD. The CDR3 has 16 residues. With V trimmed by 1 base and J by 7 bases, 9 bases remained unmatched. Here the CDR3 DNA reads TGTGCCACCAGTGATTTAAGACAGGGCTTGAGGAATGAGCAGTTCTTC. It yields the protein CATSDLRQGLRNEQFF.

V usage is TRBV27 and J usage is TRBJ1-2; D call uncertain. The CDR3 extends over 13 amino acids. V lost 6 bases to trimming and J lost 3 bases, with 11 bases between them. Germline CDR1 MNHEY, CDR2 SMNVEV (reference sequence). CDR3 region: CASSPNLYYGYTF. CDR3 coding DNA: TGTGCCAGCAGCCCAAACTTATACTATGGCTACACCTTC.

The chain uses TRBV3-1 (or the pseudogene TRBV3-2) and TRBJ1-5; D remains ambiguous. The V and J ends lost 0 bases and 6 bases respectively, with 6 bases between them. The CDR3 extends over 13 amino acids. Germline V gene lookup returns CDR1 LGHDT and CDR2 YNNKEL (reference sequence). The CDR3 DNA follows: TGTGCCAGCAGCCAAGACGGGGTTCAGCCCCAGCATTTT. Encoded protein: CASSQDGVQPQHF.

This clone was observed at least ten times. This chain joins TRBV27 and TRBJ1-1; D gene uncertain. The CDR3 is made up of 11 amino acids. The V end was cut by 3 bases, the J end by 7 bases, with 6 bases between. The V gene's germline CDR1 is MNHEY and CDR2 SMNVEV (reference sequence). Here the CDR3 DNA reads TGTGCCAGCAGTTTGGGCCTTGAAGCTTTCTTT. This codes for CASSLGLEAFF.

The chain has TRBV12-3 or TRBV12-4 and TRBJ2-3; the D gene is possibly TRBD2 (5 bases). V was trimmed by 3 bases and J by 4 bases, leaving 8 bases between them. The CDR3 length is 13 residues. CDR3 protein: CASSLRVADTQYF. CDR3 nucleotide sequence: TGTGCCAGCAGTTTGAGGGTAGCAGATACGCAGTATTTT.

The V and J genes are TRBV5-4 and TRBJ1-2; a possible D gene is TRBD1 (6 bases). Germline V lookup: CDR1 SGHNT, CDR2 YYREEE (reference sequence). The CDR3 covers 16 residues. Trimming cost V 4 bases and J 6 bases, with 22 bases left between them. CDR3 residues: CASSPPSWGGADGYTF. The CDR3 coding sequence is TGTGCCAGCAGCCCACCCTCCTGGGGGGGCGCAGATGGCTACACCTTC.

The chain recombines TRBV19 with TRBJ2-1; no firm D call. In germline, CDR1 is LNHDA, CDR2 SQIVND (reference sequence). Deletions cut 5 bases from V and 7 bases from J, with 12 bases between. The CDR3 consists of 13 residues. The CDR3 region has the DNA TGTGCCAGTAGTGTGACGACCGGGAATGAGCAGTTCTTC. Residues: CASSVTTGNEQFF.

The gene calls are TRBV6-5 and TRBJ1-1; a weak D match, TRBD1 (6 bases). Looked up from germline, CDR1 is MNHEY and CDR2 is SVGAGI. V was pared by 6 bases and J by 8 bases, with 19 bases between. The length of the CDR3 is 14 residues. CDR3: CASRATGPPMEAFF. CDR3 sequence (DNA): TGTGCCAGCAGGGCTACAGGGCCCCCGATGGAAGCTTTCTTT.

The rearrangement joins TRBV5-1 to TRBJ1-1; D is ambiguous. Trimming left V 0 bases short and J 5 bases short, with 17 bases between. This CDR3 comprises 16 residues. Germline CDR1 reads SGHRS; CDR2 reads YFSETQ. The CDR3 bases are TGCGCCAGCAGCTTGGAATTTGGGCTCCTGCAGACTGAAGCTTTCTTT. This codes for CASSLEFGLLQTEAFF.

This chain uses TRBV3-1 (or the pseudogene TRBV3-2) with TRBJ1-2; D might be TRBD1 (6 bases). Germline-derived CDR1 and CDR2 are LGHDT and YNNKEL (reference sequence). This CDR3 comprises 13 residues. V was cut by 0 bases and J by 8 bases, with 10 bases left in between. The CDR3 DNA follows: TGTGCCAGCAGCCAAGATCTGGGGGCGGGCTACACCTTC. Its protein is CASSQDLGAGYTF.

The sample holds a few counts of this clone. The CDR3 DNA follows: TGTGCCAGCTCCCTAGGGGGAGGGCCCTACAATGAGCAGTTCTTC. Protein sequence: CASSLGGGPYNEQFF. This chain connects TRBV2 to TRBJ2-1; maybe TRBD2 (7 bases). In germline, CDR1 is SNHLY, CDR2 FYNNEI. Trimming stripped 8 bases from V and 2 bases from J, with 16 bases between. CDR3 length: 15 amino acids. The variable domain in full, with the rest retrieved from reference TRBV2 and TRBJ2-1, is EPEVTQTPSHQVTQMGQEVILRCVPISNHLYFYWYRQILGQKVEFLVSFYNNEISEKSEIFDDQFSVERPDGSNFTLKIRSTKLEDSAMYFCASSLGGGPYNEQFFGPGTRLTVL.

The chain joins TRBV5-1 to TRBJ2-3, with 10 bases matching TRBD2. This CDR3 has 16 amino acids. CDR1 and CDR2 (germline): SGHRS, YFSETQ. J was trimmed by 2 bases and V by 2 bases; bases with no gene match: 5. The CDR3 here is CASSFSTSGNTDTQYF. CDR3 bases: TGCGCCAGCAGCTTTAGTACTAGCGGGAACACAGATACGCAGTATTTT.

This clone has just one count. This sequence joins TRBV27 and TRBJ1-2, with a possible D match to TRBD1 (5 bases). With 9 bases removed from V and 3 bases from J, the gap between germline ends came to 23 bases. The V gene's germline CDR1 is MNHEY and CDR2 SMNVEV (reference sequence). This CDR3 is built from 16 residues. The CDR3 region is CASYSWGGGTHYGYTF. The DNA for the CDR3 is TGTGCCAGTTACTCGTGGGGGGGAGGGACCCACTATGGCTACACCTTC.

The V and J genes are TRBV7-2 and TRBJ2-7; D gene uncertain. This CDR3 contains 15 residues. V was shortened by 5 bases and J by 3 bases, with 17 bases between the two germline ends. Looked up from germline, CDR1 is SGHTA and CDR2 is FQGNSA. CDR3 loop: CASSTLRGMVYEQYF. CDR3 sequence (DNA): TGTGCCAGCAGCACCCTCCGCGGTATGGTCTACGAGCAGTACTTC.

The V call is TRBV6-5, the J call TRBJ2-1; the D gene is possibly TRBD2 (6 bases). The ends were cut back, 9 bases at V and 1 base at J, with 16 bases in the middle. The CDR3 contains 15 residues. Germline V gives CDR1 MNHEY, CDR2 SVGAGI. Written as DNA, the CDR3 is TGTGCCAGTGTATTCGGGAGCCTGTCCTACAATGAGCAGTTCTTC. It translates to CASVFGSLSYNEQFF.

This clone was picked up one time. J is TRBJ2-3 and V is TRBV16; D is possibly TRBD2 (6 bases). The CDR3 has 14 amino acids. Trimming removed 4 bases from V and 1 base from J, with 9 bases in between. Germline lookup yields CDR1 KGHSY and CDR2 FQNENV. The CDR3 region has the DNA TGTGCCAGCAGCCTAGGGACTCGCACAGATACGCAGTATTTT. Protein: CASSLGTRTDTQYF.

This clone was picked up a small number of times. This chain joins TRBV27 and TRBJ1-5, with 7 positions matching TRBD1. V trimming: 3 bases; J trimming: 5 bases; junction bases outside the gene matches: 10. CDR1 MNHEY and CDR2 SMNVEV come from the germline V gene (reference sequence). CDR3 size: 16 residues. The DNA of the CDR3 is TGTGCCAGCAGTTTCTTGGGCAGGGGGTTTGATCAGCCCCAGCATTTT. This encodes CASSFLGRGFDQPQHF.

This clone was detected ten times or more. The chain uses TRBV27 and TRBJ1-2; 7 positions match TRBD1. The CDR3 sequence is 13 residues long. The V segment lost 6 bases and the J segment 4 bases; nucleotides outside the gene matches: 5. CDR1 and CDR2 (germline): MNHEY, SMNVEV (reference sequence). In DNA form, the CDR3 reads TGTGCCAGCAGCCCGACAGGGACCTATGGCTACACCTTC. Its protein product is CASSPTGTYGYTF.

The chain couples TRBV2 to TRBJ1-5; TRBD1 aligns across 7 bases. This CDR3 region has 15 residues. The J segment lost 6 bases and the V segment lost 8 bases, leaving 13 bases of the junction unmatched. CDR1 and CDR2 from the germline V gene are SNHLY and FYNNEI. The CDR3 DNA sequence: TGTGCCAGCCGTGGAGTTAAGGGGGCTAGTCAGCCCCAGCATTTT. Its translation: CASRGVKGASQPQHF.

The chain combines TRBV28 with TRBJ2-4, with 7 bases lining up with TRBD1. This CDR3 comprises 16 residues. V was pared by 5 bases and J by 3 bases, with 10 bases of the junction left unmatched. Germline CDR1 and CDR2: MDHEN and SYDVKM. Written as DNA, the CDR3 is TGTGCCAGCAGTCCGCGGACAGGTAGAGGCAAAAACATTCAGTACTTC. It codes for CASSPRTGRGKNIQYF.

The chain couples TRBV2 to TRBJ2-2; 7 bases are shared with TRBD2. V was clipped by 7 bases and J by 4 bases; unmatched bases: 9. This CDR3 comprises 15 residues. Germline loops: CDR1 SNHLY, CDR2 FYNNEI. This CDR3 reads CASIAPRGVTGELFF. The CDR3 region has the DNA TGTGCCAGCATAGCTCCCCGGGGGGTCACCGGGGAGCTGTTTTTT.

J is TRBJ2-1 and V is TRBV30; TRBD2 matches at 12 bases. Trimming at V came to 2 bases and at J to 2 bases, leaving 4 bases not matched to a gene. The CDR3 is 16 amino acids. The germline V gene has CDR1 GTSNPN and CDR2 SVGIG (reference sequence). Written as DNA, the CDR3 is TGTGCCTGGAGTATTTGGACTAGCGGGGCCTACAATGAGCAGTTCTTC. It specifies CAWSIWTSGAYNEQFF.

This rearrangement joins TRBV7-2 to TRBJ2-1, with 12 bases identical to TRBD2. V dropped 8 bases and J dropped 6; count of bases not matched to a gene: 5. The CDR3 loop spans 14 amino acids. Germline loops: CDR1 SGHTA, CDR2 FQGNSA. CDR3 DNA sequence: TGTGCCAGCTGTGGACTAGCGGGATGCAATGAGCAGTTCTTC. Its protein is CASCGLAGCNEQFF.

The chain uses TRBV10-3 and TRBJ1-2; D unresolved. Trimming cost V 3 bases and J 4 bases, with 6 bases left between them. This CDR3 comprises 12 residues. In germline, CDR1 is ENHRY, CDR2 SYGVKD. CDR3 amino acids: CAISDNSYGYTF. The DNA of the CDR3 is TGTGCCATCAGTGATAATAGCTATGGCTACACCTTC.

V is TRBV5-1 and J is TRBJ2-5; TRBD2 matches 11 bases. CDR3 length: 16 amino acids. The germline gives CDR1 SGHRS, CDR2 YFSETQ. Trimming took 4 bases from V and 1 from J; bases not matched to a gene: 6. Here the CDR3 reads CASSIAGTSGQETQYF. In DNA form, the CDR3 reads TGCGCCAGCAGCATTGCCGGGACTAGCGGCCAAGAGACCCAGTACTTC.

This chain links TRBV29-1 with TRBJ1-1; D not certain. The CDR3 consists of 11 residues. Germline CDR1 is SQVTM and CDR2 is ANQGSEA. V was trimmed by 7 bases and J by 1 base, leaving 7 bases between them. The DNA of the CDR3 is TGCAGCGCGGCGGGGAACACTGAAGCTTTCTTT. Its translation is CSAAGNTEAFF.

The V call is TRBV9, the J call TRBJ1-2; TRBD1 aligns across 7 bases. CDR1 and CDR2 (germline): SGDLS, YYNGEE. This CDR3 region has 14 residues. V dropped 4 bases and J dropped 5; count of bases not matched to a gene: 8. The CDR3 spells CASSLGGRPYGYTF. The CDR3 DNA reads TGTGCCAGCAGCCTAGGGGGCCGGCCTTATGGCTACACCTTC.

This sequence joins TRBV9 and TRBJ2-3, with 7 nucleotides matching TRBD1. Germline loops: CDR1 SGDLS, CDR2 YYNGEE. This CDR3 comprises 15 residues. Unmatched junction bases numbered 5, after V lost 4 bases and J lost 0 bases. DNA of the CDR3: TGTGCCAGCAGCACCCGGACAGGCAGCACAGATACGCAGTATTTT. It yields the protein CASSTRTGSTDTQYF. The complete variable domain, with remaining parts taken from reference TRBV9 and TRBJ2-3, reads DSGVTQTPKHLITATGQRVTLRCSPRSGDLSVYWYQQSLDQGLQFLIQYYNGEERAKGNILERFSAQQFPDLHSELNLSSLELGDSALYFCASSTRTGSTDTQYFGPGTRLTVL.

The rearrangement uses TRBV29-1 and TRBJ1-5, with D unresolved. This CDR3 region has 12 residues. V was trimmed by 4 bases and J by 4 bases, leaving 8 bases between them. In germline, CDR1 is SQVTM, CDR2 ANQGSEA. CDR3 amino acids: CSVGSFNQPQHF. CDR3 bases: TGCAGCGTTGGAAGCTTTAATCAGCCCCAGCATTTT.